This TCR beta chain was documented in a study of OX40 agonist ivuxolimab in advanced cancers. On the study more broadly: Patients received ivuxolimab, an agonistic anti-OX40 (CD134) antibody. Males comprised about 78% of the group, whose mean age was roughly 60 years (range roughly 20 to 90).

The protocol was immunoSEQ multiplex PCR, while the TCRdb copy is restricted to in-frame clones and leaves out a portion. The sample contains about 19,000 clones, around 79% of which appear only once. With baseline, cycle 4 day 1, and cycle 7 day 1 as timepoints, blood was sampled. The CDR3 is 17 amino acids. V trimming: 4 bases; J trimming: 0 bases; junction bases outside the gene matches: 8. Germline V gene data show CDR1 as SGHVS and CDR2 as FQNEAQ. This clonotype was obtained from an adult with an advanced solid tumor such as melanoma, head and neck, liver or kidney cancer. The V gene is TRBV7-8, the J gene TRBJ1-1; 10 positions match TRBD1. The sample was CD4+ or CD8+ T cells sorted from blood, taken in a trial of the OX40 agonist ivuxolimab. The CDR3 spells CASSSPGQGTMNTEAFF. The CDR3 DNA follows: TGTGCCAGCAGCTCCCCGGGACAGGGGACGATGAACACTGAAGCTTTCTTT.